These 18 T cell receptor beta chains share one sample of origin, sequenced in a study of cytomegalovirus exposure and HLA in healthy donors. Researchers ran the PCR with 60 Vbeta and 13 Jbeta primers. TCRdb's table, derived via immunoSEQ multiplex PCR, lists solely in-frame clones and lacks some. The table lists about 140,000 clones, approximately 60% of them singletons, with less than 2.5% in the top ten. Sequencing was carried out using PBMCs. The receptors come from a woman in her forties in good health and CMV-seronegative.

CDR3 region: CASSSAGTGGRTEAFF. CDR3 nucleotide sequence: TGTGCCAGCAGCTCGGCGGGGACGGGGGGGAGAACTGAAGCTTTCTTT. The chain joins TRBV7-3 to TRBJ1-1, with D tentatively TRBD1 (5 bases). The CDR3 runs 16 residues. V shed 4 bases and J shed 5 bases, with 20 bases lying between them. Germline lookup yields CDR1 SGHTA and CDR2 FQGTGA.

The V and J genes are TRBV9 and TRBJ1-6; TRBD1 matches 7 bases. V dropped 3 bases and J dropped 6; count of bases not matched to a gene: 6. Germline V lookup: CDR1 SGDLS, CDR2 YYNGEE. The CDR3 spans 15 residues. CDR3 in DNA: TGTGCCAGCAGCGACCGGGACAGAGCTAATTCACCCCTCCACTTT. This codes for CASSDRDRANSPLHF. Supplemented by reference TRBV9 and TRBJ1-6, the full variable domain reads DSGVTQTPKHLITATGQRVTLRCSPRSGDLSVYWYQQSLDQGLQFLIQYYNGEERAKGNILERFSAQQFPDLHSELNLSSLELGDSALYFCASSDRDRANSPLHFGNGTRLTVT.

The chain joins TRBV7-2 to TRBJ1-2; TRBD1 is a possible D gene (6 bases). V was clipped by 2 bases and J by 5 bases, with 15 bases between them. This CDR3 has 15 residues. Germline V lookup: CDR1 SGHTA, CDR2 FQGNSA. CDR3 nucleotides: TGTGCCAGCAGCTTAACAGGACAGTTGATGTATGGCTACACCTTC. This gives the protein CASSLTGQLMYGYTF.

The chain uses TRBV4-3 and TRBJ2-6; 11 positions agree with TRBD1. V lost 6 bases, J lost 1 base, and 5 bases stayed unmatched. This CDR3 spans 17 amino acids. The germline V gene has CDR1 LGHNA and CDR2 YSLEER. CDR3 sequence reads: CASRPGTGGSGANVLTF. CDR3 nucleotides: TGCGCCAGCAGGCCCGGGACAGGGGGATCTGGGGCCAACGTCCTGACTTTC.

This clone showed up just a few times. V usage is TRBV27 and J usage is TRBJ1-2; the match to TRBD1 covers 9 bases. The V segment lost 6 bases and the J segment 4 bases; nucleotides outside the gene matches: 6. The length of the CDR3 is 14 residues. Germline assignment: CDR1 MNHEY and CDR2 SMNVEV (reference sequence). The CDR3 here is CASSPLGQGYGYTF. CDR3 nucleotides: TGTGCCAGCAGCCCACTGGGACAGGGCTATGGCTACACCTTC.

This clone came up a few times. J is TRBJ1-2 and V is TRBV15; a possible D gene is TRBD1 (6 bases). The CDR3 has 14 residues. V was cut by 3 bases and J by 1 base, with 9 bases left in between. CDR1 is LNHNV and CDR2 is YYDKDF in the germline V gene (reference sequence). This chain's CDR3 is CATSSGQFNYGYTF. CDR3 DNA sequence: TGTGCCACCAGCAGCGGACAGTTTAACTATGGCTACACCTTC.

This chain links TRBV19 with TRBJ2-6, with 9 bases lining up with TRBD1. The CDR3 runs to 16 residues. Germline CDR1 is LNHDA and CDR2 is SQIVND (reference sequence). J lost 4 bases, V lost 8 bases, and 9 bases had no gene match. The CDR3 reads CASSVTGGAGANVLTF. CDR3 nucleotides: TGTGCCAGTTCGGTTACAGGGGGCGCCGGGGCCAACGTCCTGACTTTC.

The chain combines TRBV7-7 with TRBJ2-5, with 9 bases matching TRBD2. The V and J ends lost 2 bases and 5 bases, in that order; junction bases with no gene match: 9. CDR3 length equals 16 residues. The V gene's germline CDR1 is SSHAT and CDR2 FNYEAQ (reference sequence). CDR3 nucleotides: TGTGCCAGCAGCTTAACGGGCGGGGGGGTAGTGGAGACCCAGTACTTC. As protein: CASSLTGGGVVETQYF.

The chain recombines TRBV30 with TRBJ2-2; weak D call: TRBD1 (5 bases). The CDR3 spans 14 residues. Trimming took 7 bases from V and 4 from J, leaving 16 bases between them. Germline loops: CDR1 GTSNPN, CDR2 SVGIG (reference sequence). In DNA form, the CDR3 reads TGTGCCTCCTCCCTGGACAAGAGCACCGGGGAGCTGTTTTTT. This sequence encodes CASSLDKSTGELFF.

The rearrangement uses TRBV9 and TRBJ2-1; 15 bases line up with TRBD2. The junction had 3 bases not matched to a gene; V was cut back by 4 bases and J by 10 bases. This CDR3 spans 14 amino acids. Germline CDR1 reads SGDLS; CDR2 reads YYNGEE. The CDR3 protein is CASSRTSGGAEQFF. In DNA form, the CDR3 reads TGTGCCAGCAGCAGGACTAGCGGGGGGGCCGAGCAGTTCTTC.

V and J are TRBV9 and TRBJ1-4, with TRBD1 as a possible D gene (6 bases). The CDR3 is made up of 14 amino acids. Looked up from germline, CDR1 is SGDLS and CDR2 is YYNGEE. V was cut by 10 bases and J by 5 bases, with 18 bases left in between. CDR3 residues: CASSPGHQNEKLFF. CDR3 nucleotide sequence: TGTGCCTCTTCGCCGGGACACCAAAATGAAAAACTGTTTTTT.

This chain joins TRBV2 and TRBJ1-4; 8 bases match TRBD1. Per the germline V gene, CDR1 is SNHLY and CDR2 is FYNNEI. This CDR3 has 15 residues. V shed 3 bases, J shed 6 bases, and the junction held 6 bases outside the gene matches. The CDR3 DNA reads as TGTGCCAGCAGTGATGGACAGGGTATCTATGAAAAACTGTTTTTT. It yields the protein CASSDGQGIYEKLFF.

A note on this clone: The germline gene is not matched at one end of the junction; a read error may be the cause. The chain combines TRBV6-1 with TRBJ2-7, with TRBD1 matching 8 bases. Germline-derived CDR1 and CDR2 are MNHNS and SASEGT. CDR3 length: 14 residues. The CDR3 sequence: CAGSAGGASYEQYF. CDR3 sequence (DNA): TGTGCCGGCAGTGCAGGGGGCGCCTCCTACGAGCAGTACTTC.

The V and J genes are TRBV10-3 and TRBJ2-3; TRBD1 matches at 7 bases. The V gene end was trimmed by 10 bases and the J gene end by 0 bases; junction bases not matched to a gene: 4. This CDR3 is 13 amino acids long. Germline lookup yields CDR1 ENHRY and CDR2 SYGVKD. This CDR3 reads CATNRGSTDTQYF. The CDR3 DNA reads TGTGCCACTAACAGGGGAAGCACAGATACGCAGTATTTT.

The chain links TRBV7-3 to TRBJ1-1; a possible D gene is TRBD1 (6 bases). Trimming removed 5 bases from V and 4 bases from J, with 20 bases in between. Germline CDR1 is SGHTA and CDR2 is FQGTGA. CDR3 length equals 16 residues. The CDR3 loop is CASSTYREVWGTEAFF. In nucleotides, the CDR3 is TGTGCCAGCAGCACCTACAGGGAAGTATGGGGCACTGAAGCTTTCTTT.

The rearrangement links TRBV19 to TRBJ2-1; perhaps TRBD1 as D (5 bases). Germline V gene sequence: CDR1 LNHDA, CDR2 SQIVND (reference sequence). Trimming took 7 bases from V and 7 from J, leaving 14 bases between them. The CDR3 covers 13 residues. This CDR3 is CASTDSTQNEQFF. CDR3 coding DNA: TGTGCCAGTACCGACAGCACGCAGAATGAGCAGTTCTTC.

CDR3 in DNA: TGTGCCAGCAGCTTGGGTGATAGAAGCTATGGCTACACCTTC. It yields the protein CASSLGDRSYGYTF. J is TRBJ1-2 and V is TRBV5-6; D call uncertain. V was cut by 0 bases and J by 4 bases, with 10 bases left in between. The V gene's germline CDR1 is SGHDT and CDR2 YYEEEE. The CDR3 sequence is 14 residues long.

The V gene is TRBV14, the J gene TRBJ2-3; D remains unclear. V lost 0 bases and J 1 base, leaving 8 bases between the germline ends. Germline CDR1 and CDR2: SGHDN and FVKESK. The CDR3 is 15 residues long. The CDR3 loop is CASSQESPRTDTQYF. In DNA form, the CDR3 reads TGTGCCAGCAGCCAAGAGAGCCCTCGCACAGATACGCAGTATTTT.